Listed here are 29 T cell receptor beta chains from one sample, sequenced in a study of blood T cell repertoires in COVID-19. TCRdb's table, derived via immunoSEQ multiplex PCR, lists solely in-frame clones and lacks some. The data contain some 250,000 clones, approximately 90% of them singletons. Sequencing was carried out using peripheral blood. Every receptor here comes from a woman in her thirties or forties who had recovered from COVID-19.

The rearrangement joins TRBV6-2 or TRBV6-3 to TRBJ1-4; possibly TRBD1 for D (6 bases). The CDR3 runs to 17 residues. Trimming took off 6 bases at V and 3 bases at J, with 20 bases between the two ends. The germline V gene has CDR1 MNHEY and CDR2 SVGEGT. CDR3 nucleotide sequence: TGTGCCAGCAGCCCTGCCGGGGGGCGGGGTGCTAATGAAAAACTGTTTTTT. Protein: CASSPAGGRGANEKLFF.

Written as DNA, the CDR3 is TGTGCCAGCAGCCCCACAGGGTCACGAGCAGATACGCAGTATTTT. Translation gives CASSPTGSRADTQYF. V usage is TRBV3-1 (or the pseudogene TRBV3-2) and J usage is TRBJ2-3; a possible D gene is TRBD1 (6 bases). The CDR3 runs to 15 residues. V was shortened by 4 bases and J by 4 bases, with 15 bases between the two germline ends. Germline CDR1 is LGHDT and CDR2 is YNNKEL (reference sequence).

CDR3 sequence: CASSHGTSGRGGGQFF. CDR3 DNA: TGTGCCAGCAGTCACGGGACTAGCGGGAGGGGTGGGGGGCAGTTCTTC. This sequence joins TRBV6-2 or TRBV6-3 and TRBJ2-1, with 16 bases fitting TRBD2. This CDR3 comprises 16 residues. Germline-derived CDR1 and CDR2 are MNHEY and SVGEGT. J lost 12 bases, V lost 5 bases, and 10 bases had no gene match.

This chain connects TRBV27 to TRBJ1-2, with TRBD1 matching 7 bases. CDR3 length equals 12 residues. CDR1 and CDR2 from the germline V gene are MNHEY and SMNVEV (reference sequence). Losses at the gene ends were 5 bases for V and 7 bases for J; bases not matched to a gene: 4. CDR3 DNA: TGTGCCAGCAGTCCGTACAGGGGTGGCTACACCTTC. Translating gives CASSPYRGGYTF.

The CDR3 reads CASSSPGTGNSPLHF. The CDR3 DNA follows: TGTGCCAGCAGTTCCCCCGGGACAGGGAATTCACCCCTCCACTTT. The chain couples TRBV6-5 to TRBJ1-6; 9 positions agree with TRBD1. Germline CDR1 is MNHEY and CDR2 is SVGAGI. The CDR3 spans 15 residues. V trimming: 4 bases; J trimming: 7 bases; junction bases outside the gene matches: 5.

Notes on this clone: This sample includes further DNA sequences coding for the same CDR3. The chain recombines TRBV6-5 with TRBJ1-1, with a weak D call TRBD1 (5 bases). The CDR3 has 15 residues. CDR1 and CDR2 from the germline V gene are MNHEY and SVGAGI. V was trimmed by 5 bases and J by 1 base, leaving 14 bases between them. The CDR3 nucleotides are TGTGCCAGCAGTCCCCCGGGGGGACCGAACACTGAAGCTTTCTTT. Its translation is CASSPPGGPNTEAFF.

CDR3 residues: CASSYSSSGRGYF. The CDR3 DNA sequence: TGTGCCAGCAGTTACTCGAGCAGCGGGAGAGGGTACTTC. V usage is TRBV6-5 and J usage is TRBJ2-7; 8 nucleotides match TRBD2. The germline gives CDR1 MNHEY, CDR2 SVGAGI. The CDR3 runs to 13 residues. After removal of 0 bases from V and 12 bases from J, the junction contained 7 bases not matched to a gene.

The chain has TRBV7-9 and TRBJ2-5; TRBD2 aligns across 8 bases. The V segment lost 6 bases and the J segment 2 bases; nucleotides outside the gene matches: 8. Germline CDR1 and CDR2: SEHNR and FQNEAQ (reference sequence). The length of the CDR3 is 15 residues. CDR3 coding DNA: TGTGCCAGCAGGCGCGGGGCTAGCGGGCAAGAGACCCAGTACTTC. Translated, it gives CASRRGASGQETQYF.

The CDR3 region is CASSLWAGGSNQPQHF. For the CDR3, the DNA is TGTGCCAGCAGCTTGTGGGCGGGGGGGAGCAATCAGCCCCAGCATTTT. V and J are TRBV5-8 and TRBJ1-5; weak D call: TRBD1 (5 bases). The CDR3 consists of 16 residues. The ends were cut back, 1 base at V and 1 base at J, with 12 bases in the middle. The germline gives CDR1 SGHTS, CDR2 YDEGEE.

V is TRBV20-1 and J is TRBJ2-7; D is ambiguous. The germline V gene has CDR1 DFQATT and CDR2 SNEGSKA (reference sequence). This CDR3 comprises 10 residues. V shed 5 bases and J shed 4 bases, with 6 bases lying between them. The CDR3 spells CSAPVYEQYF. In DNA form, the CDR3 reads TGCAGTGCTCCCGTATACGAGCAGTACTTC.

Only a few counts were recorded for this clone. The chain recombines TRBV6-2 or TRBV6-3 with TRBJ2-7; tentatively, D is TRBD1 (6 bases). This CDR3 comprises 15 residues. The V end was cut by 6 bases, the J end by 2 bases, with 17 bases between. Germline V gives CDR1 MNHEY, CDR2 SVGEGT. Here the CDR3 reads CASSNPGTSPYEQYV. The CDR3 DNA is TGTGCCAGCAGCAACCCAGGGACATCTCCCTACGAGCAGTACGTC.

The J gene is TRBJ2-1, the V gene TRBV6-2 or TRBV6-3; 12 bases line up with TRBD2. Germline CDR1 is MNHEY and CDR2 is SVGEGT. This CDR3 comprises 15 residues. V was clipped by 0 bases and J by 15 bases; unmatched bases: 9. CDR3: CASSYSRTSGMRVFF. CDR3 sequence (DNA): TGTGCCAGCAGTTACTCACGGACTAGCGGGATGCGGGTGTTCTTC.

The genes are TRBV6-6 and TRBJ2-2, with D possibly matching TRBD1 (5 bases). This CDR3 is 14 amino acids long. Germline CDR1 is MNHNY and CDR2 is SVGAGI (reference sequence). Trimming removed 7 bases at V and 4 bases at J, with 13 bases between. The CDR3 here is CASTWTLSTGELFF. CDR3 in DNA: TGTGCCAGCACCTGGACATTAAGCACCGGGGAGCTGTTTTTT.

The gene calls are TRBV18 and TRBJ1-2; no clear D gene. This CDR3 is built from 12 residues. Trimming stripped 1 base from V and 9 bases from J, with 9 bases between. The germline V gene has CDR1 KGHSH and CDR2 LQKENI. The CDR3 reads CASSPHPNSYTF. In nucleotides, the CDR3 is TGTGCCAGCTCACCACACCCTAATAGCTACACCTTC.

CDR3 DNA: TGTGCCAGCAGCTCCTGGGGGGGTGGCTATGGCTACACCTTC. Its protein is CASSSWGGGYGYTF. The V and J genes are TRBV11-3 and TRBJ1-2; maybe TRBD1 (5 bases). Trimming pared 4 bases from V and 4 bases from J, leaving 13 bases between. Germline lookup yields CDR1 SGHNT and CDR2 YENEEA. The CDR3 has 14 amino acids.

This clone has a single count. This rearrangement joins TRBV2 to TRBJ2-2, with TRBD1 matching over 10 bases. Trimming cost V 6 bases and J 5 bases; bases outside gene matches: 9. The CDR3 contains 16 residues. In germline, CDR1 is SNHLY, CDR2 FYNNEI. The CDR3 region has the DNA TGTGCCAGCAGCCAAAACGGGGGACAGGGGACCGGGGAGCTGTTTTTT. It is translated as CASSQNGGQGTGELFF.

The V and J genes are TRBV6-6 and TRBJ2-5; the D gene is possibly TRBD2 (5 bases). The germline gives CDR1 MNHNY, CDR2 SVGAGI (reference sequence). The CDR3 is 14 amino acids. Trimming shortened V by 2 bases and J by 0 bases, and 7 bases separated the two germline ends. The CDR3 region has the DNA TGTGCCAGCAGTTACCCGGGGTACCAAGAGACCCAGTACTTC. Translated, it gives CASSYPGYQETQYF.

The chain uses TRBV7-9 and TRBJ1-1; a weak D match, TRBD1 (5 bases). CDR1 is SEHNR, CDR2 FQNEAQ, per germline (reference sequence). This CDR3 contains 13 residues. V shed 5 bases and J shed 3 bases, with 10 bases lying between them. In DNA form, the CDR3 reads TGTGCCAGCAGCCCTGGAGGGGACACTGAAGCTTTCTTT. Protein product: CASSPGGDTEAFF.

This clone was detected once. This chain connects TRBV4-3 to TRBJ2-7, with D perhaps TRBD2 (6 bases). Germline V gene data show CDR1 as LGHNA and CDR2 as YSLEER. V was clipped by 1 base and J by 12 bases, with 16 bases between them. This CDR3 is 13 amino acids long. CDR3 amino acids: CASSQGLGGLRYF. The DNA for the CDR3 is TGCGCCAGCAGCCAAGGACTGGGGGGATTACGGTACTTC.

The chain employs TRBV29-1 and TRBJ2-3; 7 bases are a match to TRBD2. The CDR3 contains 17 residues. J was trimmed by 5 bases and V by 3 bases; bases with no gene match: 17. Looked up from germline, CDR1 is SQVTM and CDR2 is ANQGSEA. CDR3 loop: CSVDGVREWGSGDTQYF. DNA for the CDR3: TGCAGCGTTGACGGTGTGCGGGAGTGGGGCTCGGGAGATACGCAGTATTTT.

The gene calls are TRBV12-3 or TRBV12-4 and TRBJ2-3; D perhaps matches TRBD1 (5 bases). V was trimmed by 5 bases and J by 5 bases, leaving 11 bases between them. The CDR3 totals 13 residues. The CDR3 region has the DNA TGTGCCAGCAGTCTTTCTAGGGGAGATACGCAGTATTTT. This encodes CASSLSRGDTQYF.

The V and J genes are TRBV12-3 or TRBV12-4 and TRBJ1-1; D is possibly TRBD1 (6 bases). This CDR3 region has 13 residues. Trimming shortened V by 7 bases and J by 6 bases, and 15 bases separated the two germline ends. CDR3 coding DNA: TGTGCCAGCACCCATGGGGGGGCGTCTGAAGCTTTCTTT. Its protein is CASTHGGASEAFF.

The chain recombines TRBV7-9 with TRBJ2-3, with TRBD2 matching over 9 bases. The CDR3 has 16 amino acids. CDR1 is SEHNR and CDR2 is FQNEAQ in the germline V gene (reference sequence). The ends lost 5 bases at V and 6 bases at J; junction bases unmatched: 12. The CDR3 nucleotides read TGTGCCAGCAGCCCCCGGGCGGGAGGGCCGAGGGATACGCAGTATTTT. Protein product: CASSPRAGGPRDTQYF.

J is TRBJ2-5 and V is TRBV7-2, with D possibly matching TRBD1 (5 bases). From germline, CDR1 is SGHTA and CDR2 FQGNSA. The V end lost 1 base, the J end lost 5 bases, and 8 bases lay between the germline ends. The CDR3 covers 13 residues. The CDR3 loop reads CASSLGRVETQYF. The CDR3 DNA sequence: TGTGCCAGCAGCTTAGGCAGGGTCGAGACCCAGTACTTC. Complete variable domain (other parts from reference TRBV7-2 and TRBJ2-5): GAGVSQSPSNKVTEKGKDVELRCDPISGHTALYWYRQSLGQGLEFLIYFQGNSAPDKSGLPSDRFSAERTGGSVSTLTIQRTQQEDSAVYLCASSLGRVETQYFGPGTRLLVL.

The chain combines TRBV6-2 or TRBV6-3 with TRBJ1-5; no clear D gene. Germline CDR1 and CDR2: MNHEY and SVGEGT. The germline V and J ends were trimmed by 0 bases and 2 bases, with 8 bases remaining between them. The CDR3 is made up of 15 amino acids. CDR3 protein: CASSYSGVGNQPQHF. The CDR3 DNA is TGTGCCAGCAGTTACTCCGGAGTGGGCAATCAGCCCCAGCATTTT.

In regard to this clone: This CDR3 is also generated by other DNA sequences in the sample. This chain joins TRBV18 and TRBJ2-5; possible D gene TRBD2, 5 bases. Germline V gene sequence: CDR1 KGHSH, CDR2 LQKENI. V lost 6 bases and J 2 bases, leaving 10 bases between the germline ends. This CDR3 has 13 amino acids. For the CDR3, the DNA is TGTGCCAGCTCCCGCGGGCAGCAAGAGACCCAGTACTTC. It translates to CASSRGQQETQYF.

The rearrangement links TRBV27 to TRBJ2-7; no reliable D call. There are 14 residues in the CDR3. Deletions cut 4 bases from V and 1 base from J, with 11 bases between. Germline assignment: CDR1 MNHEY and CDR2 SMNVEV (reference sequence). DNA for the CDR3: TGTGCCAGCAGTTCCCATAGTGGTTCCTACGAGCAGTACTTC. Its translation is CASSSHSGSYEQYF.

The chain combines TRBV6-5 with TRBJ2-4, with 7 bases lining up with TRBD1. The CDR3 contains 11 residues. CDR1 MNHEY and CDR2 SVGAGI come from the germline V gene. The V and J ends lost 8 bases and 7 bases, in that order; junction bases with no gene match: 2. CDR3 DNA sequence: TGTGCCAGCTCCAGGGGGAACATTCAGTACTTC. This translates into CASSRGNIQYF.

The chain links TRBV19 to TRBJ1-5; D is ambiguous. Between the trimmed V and J ends, which lost 5 bases and 9 bases, there was a span of 8 bases. The germline CDR1 and CDR2 sequences are LNHDA and SQIVND (reference sequence). The CDR3 spans 11 residues. The CDR3: CASSSPGPQHF. CDR3 sequence (DNA): TGTGCCAGTAGTTCTCCGGGGCCCCAGCATTTT.